These 31 T cell receptor beta chains originate from one sample sequenced in a study of T-cell reconstitution after alpha-beta-depleted transplantation in children. Unique molecular identifiers were incorporated into the prepared TCRbeta library. TCRdb redid the calling of the PCR reads with MiXCR, one entry per CDR3 protein. The sample yields 700,000 to 850,000 distinct CDR3 sequences, less than 20% seen once. This specimen consisted of PBMCs, mostly from graft donor cells, obtained 360 days after TCRalphabeta/CD19-depleted stem cell transplant. The receptors come from a male patient younger than 18 who had a stem cell transplant for acute lymphoblastic leukemia, so the T cells may come from the graft donor.

This clonotype was seen only a few times. CDR3 nucleotide sequence: TGTGCCAGCAGCTGGGGCCCCGCGGGGGAGCAGTACTTC. The encoded protein is CASSWGPAGEQYF. The chain has TRBV13 and TRBJ2-7, with D possibly matching TRBD2 (6 bases). V dropped 4 bases and J dropped 7 bases, with 14 bases sitting between them. Germline V lookup: CDR1 PRHDT, CDR2 FYEKMQ (reference sequence). The CDR3 consists of 13 residues.

The CDR3 DNA reads as TGTGCCAGCAGCCCAGAAGGGGGCAGGACTGAAGCTTTCTTT. Translating it yields CASSPEGGRTEAFF. This chain connects TRBV7-6 to TRBJ1-1; 7 bases are shared with TRBD1. Losses at the gene ends were 5 bases for V and 5 bases for J; bases not matched to a gene: 8. The germline V gene has CDR1 SGHVS and CDR2 FNYEAQ. CDR3 size: 14 residues.

This clonotype has a handful of counts. V usage is TRBV5-5 and J usage is TRBJ2-7; D possibly matches TRBD1 or TRBD2 (5 bases each). Germline loops: CDR1 SGHKS, CDR2 YYEKEE (reference sequence). V gave up 3 bases and J gave up 5 bases, with 18 bases separating them. This CDR3 spans 15 amino acids. In DNA, the CDR3 is TGTGCCAGCAGCTCCCTATTAGGGGTCGGGGACGAGCAGTACTTC. It is translated as CASSSLLGVGDEQYF.

This chain links TRBV11-1 with TRBJ2-2; D might be TRBD1 or TRBD2, each matching 6 bases. Trimming took 4 bases from V and 5 from J, leaving 20 bases between them. Per germline, CDR1 SGHAT and CDR2 FQDESV (reference sequence). CDR3 length: 17 amino acids. The CDR3 here is CASSSTLNQGRTGELFF. The CDR3 DNA reads TGTGCCAGCAGCTCCACACTGAATCAGGGGAGGACCGGGGAGCTGTTTTTT.

In this sample, this clonotype turned up many times. V and J are TRBV29-1 and TRBJ1-1; 11 positions match TRBD1. With V trimmed by 7 bases and J by 3 bases, 1 base remained unmatched. The germline V gene encodes CDR1 SQVTM and CDR2 ANQGSEA. CDR3 size: 12 residues. CDR3 amino acids: CSGGQGDTEAFF. The CDR3 DNA reads TGCAGCGGGGGACAGGGGGACACTGAAGCTTTCTTT.

This clonotype appeared many times. The chain joins TRBV7-2 to TRBJ2-7; D not certain. Germline-derived CDR1 and CDR2 are SGHTA and FQGNSA. This CDR3 comprises 12 residues. The ends were cut back, 5 bases at V and 6 bases at J, with 11 bases in the middle. CDR3 DNA: TGTGCCAGCAGCCTTTCCCCGCTCGAGCAGTACTTC. This sequence encodes CASSLSPLEQYF. The entire variable domain, with the rest obtained from reference TRBV7-2 and TRBJ2-7, is as follows: GAGVSQSPSNKVTEKGKDVELRCDPISGHTALYWYRQSLGQGLEFLIYFQGNSAPDKSGLPSDRFSAERTGGSVSTLTIQRTQQEDSAVYLCASSLSPLEQYFGPGTRLTVT.

This clonotype was seen a single time. The chain employs TRBV12-3 or TRBV12-4 and TRBJ1-5; no definite D call. With 5 bases removed from V and 5 bases from J, the gap between germline ends came to 10 bases. This CDR3 has 13 residues. The CDR3 region is CASSPMSHQPQHF. The CDR3 region has the DNA TGTGCCAGCAGTCCCATGTCTCATCAGCCCCAGCATTTT.

The rearrangement links TRBV9 to TRBJ2-7; the D gene is possibly TRBD1 (6 bases). CDR3 length: 15 amino acids. V was cut by 0 bases and J by 3 bases, with 13 bases left in between. Germline V CDR1 and CDR2: SGDLS, YYNGEE. This CDR3 reads CASSVELGAGYEQYF. The DNA of the CDR3 is TGTGCCAGCAGCGTAGAACTGGGGGCGGGCTACGAGCAGTACTTC. The full variable domain, with the rest looked up from reference TRBV9 and TRBJ2-7, is DSGVTQTPKHLITATGQRVTLRCSPRSGDLSVYWYQQSLDQGLQFLIQYYNGEERAKGNILERFSAQQFPDLHSELNLSSLELGDSALYFCASSVELGAGYEQYFGPGTRLTVT.

This sequence joins TRBV27 and TRBJ2-7, with 15 bases aligning to TRBD2. The CDR3 covers 16 residues. Looked up from germline, CDR1 is MNHEY and CDR2 is SMNVEV (reference sequence). Trimming took 6 bases from V and 3 from J; bases not matched to a gene: 6. The CDR3 coding sequence is TGTGCCAGCAGGACCCCGGGACTAGCGGGAGGCTACGAGCAGTACTTC. This gives the protein CASRTPGLAGGYEQYF.

There are a few counts of this clonotype. This rearrangement joins TRBV9 to TRBJ2-1; D might be TRBD1 (6 bases). This CDR3 spans 19 amino acids. V lost 0 bases and J lost 0, with 19 bases in between. The germline V gene encodes CDR1 SGDLS and CDR2 YYNGEE. In nucleotides, the CDR3 is TGTGCCAGCAGCGTAGGCAGGGGTGACTCCAGGAGCTCCTACAATGAGCAGTTCTTC. It is translated as CASSVGRGDSRSSYNEQFF.

This clonotype was recorded only once. The chain joins TRBV28 to TRBJ1-5, with D unresolved. From germline, CDR1 is MDHEN and CDR2 SYDVKM. The length of the CDR3 is 12 residues. V was pared by 8 bases and J by 10 bases, with 15 bases between. The CDR3, as DNA: TGTGCCAGCTGTGGTCAAGGATTACCCCAGCATTTT. Translation: CASCGQGLPQHF.

The chain recombines TRBV20-1 with TRBJ1-5; no reliable D call. V lost 6 bases to trimming and J lost 4 bases, with 10 bases between them. CDR1 is DFQATT, CDR2 SNEGSKA, per germline (reference sequence). The CDR3 runs 12 residues. CDR3 amino acids: CSAERGNQPQHF. The CDR3 DNA reads TGCAGTGCGGAACGGGGAAATCAGCCCCAGCATTTT.

This clonotype was counted only a few times. The chain joins TRBV13 to TRBJ2-2, with 8 bases aligning to TRBD2. Germline values: CDR1 PRHDT, CDR2 FYEKMQ (reference sequence). This CDR3 is built from 15 residues. V lost 3 bases to trimming and J lost 6 bases; unmatched junction nucleotides: 6. The CDR3 DNA is TGTGCCAGCAGCTTTTCGGGGACTAGGGCCGGGGAGCTGTTTTTT. Protein product: CASSFSGTRAGELFF. Based on the CDR3 plus reference TRBV13 and TRBJ2-2, the full variable domain is AAGVIQSPRHLIKEKRETATLKCYPIPRHDTVYWYQQGPGQDPQFLISFYEKMQSDKGSIPDRFSAQQFSDYHSELNMSSLELGDSALYFCASSFSGTRAGELFFGEGSRLTVL.

This clonotype was detected only a few times. The V and J genes are TRBV7-9 and TRBJ2-7; TRBD1 aligns across 10 bases. V was clipped by 5 bases and J by 5 bases; unmatched bases: 9. The germline V gene encodes CDR1 SEHNR and CDR2 FQNEAQ (reference sequence). The CDR3 consists of 15 residues. CDR3 in amino acids: CASSPPGQGFNEQYF. The CDR3 DNA reads TGTGCCAGCAGCCCTCCGGGACAGGGGTTTAACGAGCAGTACTTC.

This clonotype was seen repeatedly, ten times or more. The DNA for the CDR3 is TGCGCCAGCAGCTTTCCCGGGACTAGCGGAAAGAACATTCAGTACTTC. This sequence encodes CASSFPGTSGKNIQYF. The chain carries TRBV5-1 and TRBJ2-4; 11 nucleotides align to TRBD2. This CDR3 contains 16 residues. The J segment lost 7 bases and the V segment lost 2 bases, leaving 8 bases of the junction unmatched. Germline values: CDR1 SGHRS, CDR2 YFSETQ.

This clonotype was observed a handful of times. This rearrangement joins TRBV4-1 to TRBJ2-7, with 8 bases fitting TRBD2. The CDR3 is 16 residues long. V trimming: 0 bases; J trimming: 4 bases; junction bases outside the gene matches: 8. The germline gives CDR1 MGHRA, CDR2 YSYEKL. The DNA for the CDR3 is TGCGCCAGCAGCCAAGATTCGTTGGCGGGAGGTTACGAGCAGTACTTC. Its protein is CASSQDSLAGGYEQYF.

This chain uses TRBV7-9 with TRBJ2-1; D not certain. CDR1 is SEHNR, CDR2 FQNEAQ, per germline (reference sequence). The CDR3 is 13 amino acids. The V and J ends lost 0 bases and 8 bases respectively, with 8 bases between them. DNA for the CDR3: TGTGCCAGCAGCTTAGCCCCGGGCTATGAGCAGTTCTTC. Protein product: CASSLAPGYEQFF.

Many counts were recorded for this clonotype. The chain uses TRBV5-1 and TRBJ2-5; 9 positions match TRBD2. V trimming: 0 bases; J trimming: 1 base; junction bases outside the gene matches: 4. The CDR3 is made up of 16 amino acids. Germline CDR1 and CDR2: SGHRS and YFSETQ. The CDR3 DNA follows: TGCGCCAGCAGCTTGGCCGCTAGCGGGACCCAAGAGACCCAGTACTTC. Translating it yields CASSLAASGTQETQYF.

This sequence joins TRBV5-1 and TRBJ2-5, with 9 bases that match TRBD2. Looked up from germline, CDR1 is SGHRS and CDR2 is YFSETQ. The V gene end was trimmed by 3 bases and the J gene end by 4 bases; junction bases not matched to a gene: 4. The CDR3 has 14 amino acids. CDR3 bases: TGCGCCAGCAGCTCCCAACTAGCGGGAGAGACCCAGTACTTC. This translates into CASSSQLAGETQYF.

The rearrangement uses TRBV6-1 and TRBJ2-7; 9 bases are a match to TRBD1. Germline V CDR1 and CDR2: MNHNS, SASEGT. The CDR3 contains 15 residues. Unmatched junction bases numbered 14, after V lost 7 bases and J lost 7 bases. In DNA form, the CDR3 reads TGTGCCAGCATGACGCCGGGGACAGGGTCACGGGAGCAGTACTTC. Its translation is CASMTPGTGSREQYF.

This clonotype was observed a handful of times. The chain has TRBV5-1 and TRBJ2-1; D remains ambiguous. Trimming took off 7 bases at V and 2 bases at J, with 10 bases between the two ends. The CDR3 is 13 residues long. CDR1 and CDR2 (germline): SGHRS, YFSETQ. For the CDR3, the DNA is TGCGCCAGCCGAGTGGATCCCTACAATGAGCAGTTCTTC. It translates to CASRVDPYNEQFF.

The rearrangement links TRBV2 to TRBJ2-3, with 8 bases matching TRBD2. This CDR3 region has 17 residues. J was trimmed by 2 bases and V by 2 bases; bases with no gene match: 9. CDR1 is SNHLY and CDR2 is FYNNEI in the germline V gene. CDR3 nucleotides: TGTGCCAGCAGTGAATTGGAGGTAGCGGGGCTCACAGATACGCAGTATTTT. It codes for CASSELEVAGLTDTQYF.

This clonotype was recorded a few times. The chain combines TRBV5-1 with TRBJ1-1; D is undetermined. Germline CDR1 SGHRS, CDR2 YFSETQ. V was trimmed by 4 bases and J by 0 bases, leaving 10 bases between them. The CDR3 length is 14 residues. The CDR3: CASSAWNMNTEAFF. CDR3 bases: TGCGCCAGCAGCGCCTGGAACATGAACACTGAAGCTTTCTTT.

This clonotype was found a few times. The chain employs TRBV19 and TRBJ2-1; TRBD1 matches at 7 bases. This CDR3 region has 14 residues. Trimming removed 4 bases from V and 8 bases from J; junction bases left unmatched: 8. The germline gives CDR1 LNHDA, CDR2 SQIVND (reference sequence). The CDR3 DNA follows: TGTGCCAGTAGTAGACAGGGTTCTAGGGATGAGCAGTTCTTC. It specifies CASSRQGSRDEQFF. Variable domain in full (rest from reference TRBV19 and TRBJ2-1): DGGITQSPKYLFRKEGQNVTLSCEQNLNHDAMYWYRQDPGQGLRLIYYSQIVNDFQKGDIAEGYSVSREKKESFPLTVTSAQKNPTAFYLCASSRQGSRDEQFFGPGTRLTVL.

The chain is built from TRBV7-9 and TRBJ1-1, with D unclear. The CDR3 totals 13 residues. Deletions cut 5 bases from V and 4 bases from J, with 11 bases between. Germline V gives CDR1 SEHNR, CDR2 FQNEAQ (reference sequence). The CDR3 spells CASSLLSGTEAFF. In DNA, the CDR3 is TGTGCCAGCAGCCTCCTGAGCGGCACTGAAGCTTTCTTT.

This clonotype occurred a few times. The J gene is TRBJ2-7, the V gene TRBV27; perhaps TRBD1 as D (5 bases). V was pared by 5 bases and J by 3 bases, with 11 bases between. The germline CDR1 and CDR2 sequences are MNHEY and SMNVEV (reference sequence). The CDR3 is 13 residues long. CDR3 loop: CASSPQGDYEQYF. CDR3 nucleotide sequence: TGTGCCAGCAGTCCCCAAGGGGACTACGAGCAGTACTTC.

The J gene is TRBJ1-4, the V gene TRBV12-3 or TRBV12-4, with 8 bases aligning to TRBD1. V was clipped by 5 bases and J by 4 bases; unmatched bases: 12. CDR3 length: 17 amino acids. The CDR3 nucleotides are TGTGCCAGCAGTGGGCTCTCACCGACAGGGGATAATGAAAAACTGTTTTTT. Translated, it gives CASSGLSPTGDNEKLFF.

This clonotype appeared a few times. The chain joins TRBV6-1 to TRBJ1-2; D might be TRBD1 (6 bases). Deletions cut 7 bases from V and 5 bases from J, with 17 bases between. Looked up from germline, CDR1 is MNHNS and CDR2 is SASEGT. This CDR3 comprises 14 residues. CDR3 DNA: TGTGCCAGCACCCAGGGGAGGGCCCTATATGGCTACACCTTC. Residues: CASTQGRALYGYTF.

The V call is TRBV6-5, the J call TRBJ2-3, with 13 bases fitting TRBD2. Germline V CDR1 and CDR2: MNHEY, SVGAGI. The CDR3 is made up of 18 amino acids. The trim removed 2 bases at V and 0 bases at J, leaving 5 bases unmatched. CDR3 in DNA: TGTGCCAGCAGTTACGGACTAGCGGGAGTGGGGAGCACAGATACGCAGTATTTT. Translated: CASSYGLAGVGSTDTQYF.

This clonotype has ten or more counts. The chain combines TRBV2 with TRBJ2-3; no reliable D call. The V gene lost 8 bases and the J gene lost 4 bases, with 7 bases spanning the gap. The CDR3 is 11 amino acids. The germline V gene has CDR1 SNHLY and CDR2 FYNNEI. As DNA, the CDR3 is TGTGCCAGCTCCCGTCCAGATACGCAGTATTTT. Amino acids: CASSRPDTQYF.

In its sample, this clonotype was seen a few times. The gene calls are TRBV19 and TRBJ2-1, with 10 bases lining up with TRBD2. Germline CDR1 LNHDA, CDR2 SQIVND (reference sequence). J lost 7 bases, V lost 8 bases, and 11 bases had no gene match. The CDR3 has 15 amino acids. CDR3 loop: CASRSGRAWGNEQFF. The CDR3 DNA follows: TGTGCCAGTCGCAGCGGGAGGGCCTGGGGGAATGAGCAGTTCTTC.